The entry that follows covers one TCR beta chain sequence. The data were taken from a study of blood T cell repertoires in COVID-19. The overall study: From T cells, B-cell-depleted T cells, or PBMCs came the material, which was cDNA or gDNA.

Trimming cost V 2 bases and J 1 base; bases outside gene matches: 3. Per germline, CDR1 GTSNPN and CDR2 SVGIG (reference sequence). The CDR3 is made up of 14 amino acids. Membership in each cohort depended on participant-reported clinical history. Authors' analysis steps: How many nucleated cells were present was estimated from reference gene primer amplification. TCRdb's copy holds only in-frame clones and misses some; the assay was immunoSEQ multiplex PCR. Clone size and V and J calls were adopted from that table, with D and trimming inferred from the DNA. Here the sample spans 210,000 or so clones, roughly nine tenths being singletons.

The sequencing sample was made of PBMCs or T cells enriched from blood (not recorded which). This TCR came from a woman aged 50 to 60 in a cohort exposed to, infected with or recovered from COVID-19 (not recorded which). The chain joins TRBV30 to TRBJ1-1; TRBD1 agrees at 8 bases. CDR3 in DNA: TGTGCCTGGAGTCCCGGGACAGGGAACACTGAAGCTTTCTTT. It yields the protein CAWSPGTGNTEAFF.